This T cell receptor beta chain was obtained from a study of response to subunit inactivated influenza vaccine. On this clonotype itself: Its antigen is unknown.

MiXCR, run by TCRdb on the RT-PCR reads, gives a single entry per CDR3 protein. The repertoire holds fewer than 600,000 distinct CDR3 sequences, with around 7.7% as singletons. Study-wide points: That few new T cells are recruited by each seasonal influenza vaccination was the authors' suggestion.

The sequenced sample was PBMCs from blood, obtained about 23 months after vaccination. This receptor was obtained from a man between 45 and 75 years old who received an inactivated influenza vaccine.

CDR3 DNA: TGTGCCAGCAGCCTACCAGGGGCAGTGAACACCGGGGAGCTGTTTTTT. It codes for CASSLPGAVNTGELFF. This chain links TRBV5-4 with TRBJ2-2; a possible D gene is TRBD1 (6 bases). CDR1 SGHNT and CDR2 YYREEE come from the germline V gene (reference sequence). V dropped 4 bases and J dropped 1 base, with 14 bases sitting between them. CDR3 length equals 16 residues.